This T cell receptor beta chain was retrieved from a study of shared clonotypes between healthy human individuals. This was a deep-level run. DNA at about 210 ng, some 31,000 T cell genomes, went into sorted-subset replicate PCRs. This table comes from immunoSEQ multiplex PCR, and its TCRdb copy is limited to in-frame clones, with some not included. The profile covers around 2.1 million clones, with 90% to 96% appearing a single time and less than 0.15% taken by the ten largest. The V gene end was trimmed by 10 bases and the J gene end by 14 bases; junction bases not matched to a gene: 6. Germline lookup yields CDR1 KGHSH and CDR2 LQKENI. CDR3 size: 10 residues.

The sample comprised naive CD4+ T cells sorted from blood. This sample's subset: CD45RA+ positively selected. This clonotype was sampled from a young man in good health. The chain has TRBV18 and TRBJ2-3, with 10 bases lining up with TRBD1. This CDR3 is CATAGTGVYF. For the CDR3, the DNA is TGTGCCACGGCCGGGACAGGGGTGTATTTT.